This entry features one T cell receptor beta chain sequence. The specificity of this receptor is unknown. Per-nucleotide qualities are absent, and no much larger clonotype sits a single base away. CDR1 SQVTM and CDR2 ANQGSEA are derived from the germline V gene. Reading from cysteine to phenylalanine, the CDR3 counts 14 amino acids. The only DNA kept is the CDR3, 42 bases in frame from the first base. V is cut by 4 bases and J by 0 bases, and the space between the germline ends is 12 bases. The sample belongs to a study of blood T cell repertoires in COVID-19 (dated by TCRdb to about 2020). With regard to the full study: Collaborator samples came from the United States, Italy and Spain and covered acute and convalescent phases of COVID-19. The samples were drawn from two sources: the first 160 participants of the ongoing ImmuneRACE study, and approximately 1,300 subjects contributed by 6 global collaborators. Nearly every sample came with metadata listing a de-identified subject ID, COVID-19 status, age in years and sex. The repertoires were released in a freely available public database intended as a resource for research on the immune response to SARS-CoV-2. Subjects who had been exposed to COVID-19, were actively infected with it, or had recovered from it provided the deeply sampled blood TCRbeta repertoires that made up the dataset. HLA class I and class II types, where available, came from metadata supplied by the sample provider rather than from assay-based typing. The material from the prospective study consisted of cDNA or gDNA derived from T cells, B-cell-depleted T cells, or PBMCs.

TCRbeta CDR3 regions were amplified from genomic DNA by means of the immunoSEQ Assay, a bias-controlled multiplex PCR. The paper's data handling went like this. Within the assay, amplification of reference gene primers was used to estimate how many nucleated cells each sample contained. Sequence reads were collapsed and filtered to measure the absolute abundance of every unique TCRbeta CDR3 rearrangement. For each sample, productive Simpson clonality was calculated as the square root of Simpson's diversity index across productive rearrangements. The immuneACCESS repertoire file appears here via TCRdb, limited to in-frame rearrangements. These files lack a portion of the clones; in checked studies, under half of the deficit traces to unresolved V genes, and the cause of the others is not known. That table furnishes V, J and clone size, whereas the DNA furnished D and trimming. This sample gives about 94,000 clones in total; more than 65% of them show up just once. In total, the top ten clones hold around 6.5% of the sample.

Whole blood was collected in K2EDTA tubes by collaborating institutions according to the institutions' own protocols. For TCRbeta analysis, collaborator samples were shipped as frozen whole blood, as isolated PBMCs, or as DNA extracted from either sample type. What the work shows at the level of the full study, not this receptor alone: Clinical and demographic metadata were provided uncurated, with the amount varying by source and participant.

Here the chain combines TRBV29-1 and TRBJ1-1, with TRBD1 as a weak D call on 6 bases. This receptor was obtained from a man aged 55 to 70 with acute or convalescent COVID-19. The sample comprised peripheral blood. The CDR3 protein sequence reads: CSVGDGDMNTEAFF. Read as DNA, the sequence is TGCAGCGTTGGTGACGGGGACATGAACACTGAAGCTTTCTTT.